This T cell receptor (beta chain) was recorded in a study of blood T cell repertoires in COVID-19. Whole-study context: The cDNA or gDNA used as material had been derived from T cells, B-cell-depleted T cells, or PBMCs.

CDR3 length: 12 residues. V lost 7 bases and J 2 bases, leaving 9 bases between the germline ends. The germline CDR1 and CDR2 sequences are SGHNT and YENEEA. Measured with immunoSEQ multiplex PCR; TCRdb has only the in-frame clones, and not every one. The table has fewer than 400,000 clones, about nine tenths seen once. Resolution of symptoms, clearance, or two negative PCRs was present in recovered Cohort 3 donors. Sequenced input: PBMCs or T cells enriched from blood (not recorded which). The clonotype was recovered from a woman aged 25 to 45 who had recovered from COVID-19. This chain joins TRBV11-3 and TRBJ2-7; possible D gene TRBD1, 6 bases. For the CDR3, the DNA is TGTGCCAGCACCAGGGACACCTACGAGCAGTACTTC. Amino acids: CASTRDTYEQYF.